These T cell receptor beta chains were read from a single sample in a study of shared clonotypes between healthy human individuals. The data were produced by immunoSEQ multiplex PCR, yet TCRdb's version contains in-frame clones alone and is incomplete. Of about 490,000 clones listed, almost 80% were seen once; the top ten hold around 12%. The sequencing input was PBMCs. The source of these receptors is a woman between 40 and 50 years old in good health. Some clones in this sample may be carry-over from other donors' samples. Each CDR3 is given with its conserved first and last residue. A D gene is named only where the DNA matches it firmly. Not every row has a clone size; where given, it reads once, few, many or a size class.

clone size: .; J gene: TRBJ2-1; D gene: TRBD2; V gene: TRBV4-2; CDR3 protein: CASSRRTSGMYNEQFF; CDR3 DNA: TGTGCCAGCAGCCGAAGAACTAGCGGGATGTACAATGAGCAGTTCTTC
clone size: .; J gene: TRBJ2-5; D gene: TRBD2; V gene: TRBV11-1; CDR3 protein: CAVGVASGLQETQYF; CDR3 DNA: TGTGCCGTCGGGGTGGCTAGCGGGTTACAAGAGACCCAGTACTTC
clone size: .; J gene: TRBJ2-5; D gene: TRBD1; V gene: TRBV6-1; CDR3 protein: CASSLEQGEETQYF; CDR3 DNA: TGTGCCAGCAGTCTAGAACAGGGGGAAGAGACCCAGTACTTC
clone size: .; J gene: TRBJ2-1; D gene: TRBD2; V gene: TRBV7-3; CDR3 protein: CASSLTGGEDEQFF; CDR3 DNA: TGTGCCAGCAGTCTGACTGGGGGGGAAGATGAGCAGTTCTTC
clone size: .; J gene: TRBJ2-5; D gene: TRBD2; V gene: TRBV15; CDR3 protein: CATSSSPGTRIETQYF; CDR3 DNA: TGTGCCACCAGCAGTTCCCCCGGGACTAGGATAGAGACCCAGTACTTC
clone size: .; J gene: TRBJ2-7; D gene: .; V gene: TRBV11-2; CDR3 protein: CASSFGQFYEQYF; CDR3 DNA: TGTGCCAGCAGCTTCGGACAGTTTTACGAGCAGTACTTC
clone size: once; J gene: TRBJ2-7; D gene: .; V gene: TRBV19; CDR3 protein: CASSILGNYEQYF; CDR3 DNA: TGTGCCAGTAGTATTCTAGGGAACTACGAGCAGTACTTC
clone size: .; J gene: TRBJ2-7; D gene: TRBD1; V gene: TRBV10-3; CDR3 protein: CAIGSSTGTYEQYF; CDR3 DNA: TGTGCCATCGGCTCATCGACAGGGACCTACGAGCAGTACTTC
clone size: few; J gene: TRBJ1-3; D gene: .; V gene: TRBV5-1; CDR3 protein: CASSLALTSGNTIYF; CDR3 DNA: TGCGCCAGCAGCTTGGCGCTGACCTCTGGAAACACCATATATTTT
clone size: .; J gene: TRBJ1-5; D gene: .; V gene: TRBV6-4; CDR3 protein: CASSGLVTVSQPQHF; CDR3 DNA: TGTGCCAGCAGCGGGCTGGTCACAGTGAGTCAGCCCCAGCATTTT
clone size: .; J gene: TRBJ1-1; D gene: .; V gene: TRBV5-1; CDR3 protein: CASSLEGRGYTEAFF; CDR3 DNA: TGCGCCAGCAGCTTGGAGGGACGAGGGTACACTGAAGCTTTCTTT
clone size: .; J gene: TRBJ2-3; D gene: TRBD2; V gene: TRBV11-3; CDR3 protein: CASSFFGLAGGQDTQYF; CDR3 DNA: TGTGCCAGCAGCTTCTTCGGACTAGCGGGAGGGCAAGATACGCAGTATTTT
clone size: .; J gene: TRBJ1-5; D gene: TRBD1; V gene: TRBV11-2; CDR3 protein: CASSLGQGGNQPQHF; CDR3 DNA: TGTGCCAGCAGCCTGGGACAGGGCGGCAATCAGCCCCAGCATTTT
clone size: .; J gene: TRBJ2-7; D gene: .; V gene: TRBV6-5; CDR3 protein: CASSYRGGPYEQYF; CDR3 DNA: TGTGCCAGCAGTTACAGAGGGGGTCCCTACGAGCAGTACTTC
clone size: few; J gene: TRBJ2-7; D gene: .; V gene: TRBV28; CDR3 protein: CASSPPTGLSYEQYF; CDR3 DNA: TGTGCCAGCAGCCCCCCCACCGGGCTCTCCTACGAGCAGTACTTC
clone size: once; J gene: TRBJ2-7; D gene: TRBD2; V gene: TRBV6-1; CDR3 protein: CASRPDTSAFYEQYF; CDR3 DNA: TGTGCCAGCAGACCCGACACTAGCGCCTTTTACGAGCAGTACTTC
clone size: many; J gene: TRBJ2-7; D gene: .; V gene: TRBV29-1; CDR3 protein: CSVASGFLGLREQYF; CDR3 DNA: TGCAGCGTAGCCTCAGGGTTTCTCGGGCTTAGGGAGCAGTACTTC
clone size: few; J gene: TRBJ1-3; D gene: .; V gene: TRBV10-3; CDR3 protein: CATRDSYSGNTIYF; CDR3 DNA: TGTGCCACCCGTGACAGTTACTCTGGAAACACCATATATTTT
clone size: .; J gene: TRBJ1-1; D gene: TRBD1; V gene: TRBV5-1; CDR3 protein: CASSTGQANTEAFF; CDR3 DNA: TGCGCCAGCAGCACCGGACAGGCGAACACTGAAGCTTTCTTT
clone size: .; J gene: TRBJ2-7; D gene: TRBD1; V gene: TRBV30; CDR3 protein: CAWSSGTGAYEQYF; CDR3 DNA: TGTGCCTGGAGTTCCGGGACAGGGGCCTACGAGCAGTACTTC
clone size: .; J gene: TRBJ2-1; D gene: .; V gene: TRBV2; CDR3 protein: CASSAQGSYNEQFF; CDR3 DNA: TGTGCCAGCAGTGCCCAGGGGTCCTACAATGAGCAGTTCTTC
clone size: few; J gene: TRBJ1-1; D gene: .; V gene: TRBV29-1; CDR3 protein: CSVGGLNTEAFF; CDR3 DNA: TGCAGCGTTGGTGGATTGAACACTGAAGCTTTCTTT
clone size: .; J gene: TRBJ2-1; D gene: TRBD2; V gene: TRBV10-2; CDR3 protein: CASRETSGSYNEQFF; CDR3 DNA: TGCGCCAGCAGGGAGACTAGCGGATCCTACAATGAGCAGTTCTTC
clone size: .; J gene: TRBJ2-1; D gene: .; V gene: TRBV27; CDR3 protein: CASSLSTGGTGTRYNEQFF; CDR3 DNA: TGTGCCAGCAGTCTATCGACAGGGGGGACCGGGACTAGATACAATGAGCAGTTCTTC
clone size: .; J gene: TRBJ1-4; D gene: .; V gene: TRBV19; CDR3 protein: CASSIDRSEKLFF; CDR3 DNA: TGTGCCAGTAGTATTGACAGAAGCGAAAAACTGTTTTTT
clone size: .; J gene: TRBJ2-1; D gene: .; V gene: TRBV27; CDR3 protein: CASSSRAEWTYNEQFF; CDR3 DNA: TGTGCCAGCAGTTCCCGAGCGGAGTGGACCTACAATGAGCAGTTCTTC
clone size: .; J gene: TRBJ2-5; D gene: TRBD1; V gene: TRBV7-2; CDR3 protein: CASSLRQGRGETQYF; CDR3 DNA: TGTGCCAGCAGCTTAAGACAGGGGCGCGGAGAGACCCAGTACTTC
clone size: few; J gene: TRBJ1-5; D gene: .; V gene: TRBV21-1; CDR3 protein: CASSTLGEGRDLNNQPQHF; CDR3 DNA: TGTGCCAGCAGCACGCTTGGGGAGGGCAGGGACCTAAACAATCAGCCCCAGCATTTT
clone size: .; J gene: TRBJ1-2; D gene: .; V gene: TRBV30; CDR3 protein: CAWSVQTYGYTF; CDR3 DNA: TGTGCCTGGAGTGTACAAACCTATGGCTACACCTTC
clone size: once; J gene: TRBJ2-1; D gene: .; V gene: TRBV27; CDR3 protein: CAASKSVHNEQFF; CDR3 DNA: TGTGCCGCGAGTAAATCGGTACACAATGAGCAGTTCTTC
clone size: .; J gene: TRBJ2-7; D gene: TRBD2; V gene: TRBV30; CDR3 protein: CAGGLAGAEQYF; CDR3 DNA: TGTGCCGGAGGACTAGCGGGAGCCGAGCAGTACTTC
clone size: .; J gene: TRBJ2-1; D gene: TRBD2; V gene: TRBV2; CDR3 protein: CASRYILAGANEQFF; CDR3 DNA: TGTGCCAGCAGATATATACTAGCGGGAGCCAATGAGCAGTTCTTC
clone size: .; J gene: TRBJ2-1; D gene: .; V gene: TRBV18; CDR3 protein: CASSLESSYNEQFF; CDR3 DNA: TGTGCCAGCTCACTCGAGAGCTCCTACAATGAGCAGTTCTTC
clone size: .; J gene: TRBJ1-2; D gene: .; V gene: TRBV7-2; CDR3 protein: CASSLGGIDGYTF; CDR3 DNA: TGTGCCAGCAGCTTAGGGGGGATCGATGGCTACACCTTC
clone size: .; J gene: TRBJ1-4; D gene: .; V gene: TRBV28; CDR3 protein: CASSLGGVGEKLFF; CDR3 DNA: TGTGCCAGCAGTTTGGGCGGGGTTGGAGAAAAACTGTTTTTT
clone size: .; J gene: TRBJ2-7; D gene: TRBD2; V gene: TRBV11-2; CDR3 protein: CASSLERGTSGKYEQYF; CDR3 DNA: TGTGCCAGCAGCTTAGAAAGGGGGACTAGCGGGAAATACGAGCAGTACTTC
clone size: .; J gene: TRBJ2-5; D gene: TRBD1; V gene: TRBV5-1; CDR3 protein: CASSLTGGNQETQYF; CDR3 DNA: TGCGCCAGCAGCTTGACAGGGGGGAACCAAGAGACCCAGTACTTC
clone size: .; J gene: TRBJ2-7; D gene: .; V gene: TRBV5-1; CDR3 protein: CASSPGTAASYEQYF; CDR3 DNA: TGCGCCAGCAGCCCGGGGACGGCAGCCTCCTACGAGCAGTACTTC
clone size: .; J gene: TRBJ2-2; D gene: .; V gene: TRBV11-2; CDR3 protein: CASSLDARWRGGTGELFF; CDR3 DNA: TGTGCCAGCAGCTTAGACGCGCGCTGGCGGGGAGGCACCGGGGAGCTGTTTTTT
clone size: .; J gene: TRBJ2-5; D gene: .; V gene: TRBV11-3; CDR3 protein: CARTVTQYF; CDR3 DNA: TGTGCCCGTACGGTGACCCAGTACTTC
clone size: .; J gene: TRBJ2-5; D gene: .; V gene: TRBV28; CDR3 protein: CASSLFETQYF; CDR3 DNA: TGTGCCAGCAGTTTATTTGAGACCCAGTACTTC
clone size: .; J gene: TRBJ2-3; D gene: TRBD1; V gene: TRBV10-1; CDR3 protein: CASSESLGQGTDTQYF; CDR3 DNA: TGCGCCAGCAGTGAGTCGCTGGGACAGGGAACAGATACGCAGTATTTT
clone size: .; J gene: TRBJ1-4; D gene: .; V gene: TRBV7-8; CDR3 protein: CASSFWGTNEKLFF; CDR3 DNA: TGTGCCAGCAGCTTCTGGGGGACGAATGAAAAACTGTTTTTT
clone size: many; J gene: TRBJ2-2; D gene: TRBD2; V gene: TRBV5-4; CDR3 protein: CASSRTSGRSAGELFF; CDR3 DNA: TGTGCCAGCAGTCGCACTAGCGGGAGATCCGCCGGGGAGCTGTTTTTT
clone size: .; J gene: TRBJ1-4; D gene: .; V gene: TRBV5-5; CDR3 protein: CASSFPGHPATNEKLFF; CDR3 DNA: TGTGCCAGCAGCTTCCCGGGACACCCTGCAACTAATGAAAAACTGTTTTTT
clone size: .; J gene: TRBJ2-3; D gene: .; V gene: TRBV14; CDR3 protein: CASSPLMGLGGRNTQYF; CDR3 DNA: TGTGCCAGCAGCCCCCTGATGGGACTAGGGGGCAGGAATACGCAGTATTTT
clone size: .; J gene: TRBJ1-1; D gene: .; V gene: TRBV29-1; CDR3 protein: CSVLFLDRKAFF; CDR3 DNA: TGCAGCGTTCTCTTTCTCGACAGGAAAGCTTTCTTT
clone size: .; J gene: TRBJ2-5; D gene: .; V gene: TRBV5-1; CDR3 protein: CASSLGGASQETQYF; CDR3 DNA: TGCGCCAGCAGCTTGGGCGGGGCTAGCCAAGAGACCCAGTACTTC